This T cell receptor (beta chain) was observed in a study of blood T cell repertoires in COVID-19. For the study at large: Samples taken during acute and convalescent COVID-19 were collected in the United States, Italy and Spain. T cells, B-cell-depleted T cells, or PBMCs supplied cDNA or gDNA.

Original data processing: Reference gene primer amplification in the assay estimated nucleated cell counts. Data came from immunoSEQ multiplex PCR; TCRdb stores just in-frame clones and leaves some out. D and trimming were read from the DNA, whereas the V and J calls and clone size are those reported in that table. The sample holds hundreds of thousands of clones; roughly 85% are singletons and the top ten take roughly 5.3%. The CDR3 is 17 residues long. Germline-derived CDR1 and CDR2 are MGHRA and YSYEKL. The ends were cut back, 0 bases at V and 3 bases at J, with 14 bases in the middle. The genes are TRBV4-1 and TRBJ2-2; D perhaps matches TRBD2 (6 bases). Sequencing used peripheral blood. This TCR was recovered from a man aged 50-60 years with active or convalescent COVID-19. DNA for the CDR3: TGCGCCAGCAGCCAAGATGTTGCTAGCGCCGACACCGGGGAGCTGTTTTTT. Translation gives CASSQDVASADTGELFF.